The following is a T cell receptor (beta chain) sequence with its context. Donors in Cohort 3 who had recovered were those with two negative PCRs, healthcare professional clearance, or resolution of their symptoms. CDR3 length: 16 amino acids. V was cut by 5 bases and J by 4 bases, with 18 bases left in between. The germline V gene encodes CDR1 PRHDT and CDR2 FYEKMQ (reference sequence). This sample is drawn from a study of blood T cell repertoires in COVID-19. Across the study: Samples of COVID-19 (acute and convalescent) were obtained from the United States, Italy and Spain. T cells, B-cell-depleted T cells, or PBMCs provided the cDNA or gDNA that served as material.

Libraries were prepared by immunoSEQ multiplex PCR; TCRdb keeps only in-frame clonotypes and omits some of them. Among hundreds of thousands of clones listed, 75% to 90% were seen once. This receptor was obtained from a man aged 30 to 39 who had recovered from COVID-19. Sequencing was performed on PBMCs or T cells enriched from blood (not recorded which). J is TRBJ2-1 and V is TRBV13; D is ambiguous. The CDR3 region has the DNA TGTGCCAGCAGCCCACCTCTTGCGGCGCCGTACAATGAGCAGTTCTTC. Amino acids: CASSPPLAAPYNEQFF.